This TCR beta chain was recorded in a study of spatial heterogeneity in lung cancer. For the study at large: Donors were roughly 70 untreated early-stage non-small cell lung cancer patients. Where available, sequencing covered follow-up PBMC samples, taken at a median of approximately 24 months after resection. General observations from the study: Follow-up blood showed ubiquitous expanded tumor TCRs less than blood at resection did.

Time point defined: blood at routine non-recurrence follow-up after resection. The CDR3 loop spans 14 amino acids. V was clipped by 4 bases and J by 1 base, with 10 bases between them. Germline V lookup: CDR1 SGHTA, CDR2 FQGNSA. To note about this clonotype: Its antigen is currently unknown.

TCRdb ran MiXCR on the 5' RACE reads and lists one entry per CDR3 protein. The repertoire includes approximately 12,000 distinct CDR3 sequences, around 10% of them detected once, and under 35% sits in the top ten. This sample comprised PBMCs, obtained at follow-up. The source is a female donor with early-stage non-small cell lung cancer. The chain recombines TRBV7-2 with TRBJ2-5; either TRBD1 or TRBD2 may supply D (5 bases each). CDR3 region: CASSSGRLQETQYF. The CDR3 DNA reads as TGTGCCAGCAGCTCGGGACGTCTCCAAGAGACCCAGTACTTC. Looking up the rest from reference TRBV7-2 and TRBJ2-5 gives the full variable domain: GAGVSQSPSNKVTEKGKDVELRCDPISGHTALYWYRQSLGQGLEFLIYFQGNSAPDKSGLPSDRFSAERTGGSVSTLTIQRTQQEDSAVYLCASSSGRLQETQYFGPGTRLLVL.